These 16 T cell receptor beta chains came from one sample sequenced in a study of cytomegalovirus exposure and HLA in healthy donors. The repertoire was sequenced with immunoSEQ multiplex PCR; TCRdb's copy has only in-frame clones and lacks some. The sample holds around 150,000 clones, around nine tenths seen once. Sequenced sample: PBMCs. These receptors originate from a woman aged 18-29 years in good health and CMV-seronegative.

V usage is TRBV11-2 and J usage is TRBJ1-1, with 8 bases aligning to TRBD1. CDR1 and CDR2 from the germline V gene are SGHAT and FQNNGV. Trimming cost V 3 bases and J 4 bases; bases outside gene matches: 10. CDR3 length equals 16 residues. For the CDR3, the DNA is TGTGCCAGCAGCTTTGGAGGACAGGGTGCGGGCACTGAAGCTTTCTTT. Amino acid sequence: CASSFGGQGAGTEAFF.

V is TRBV30 and J is TRBJ1-4, with no clear D. Deletions cut 5 bases from V and 8 bases from J, with 6 bases between. The CDR3 has 10 residues. CDR1 is GTSNPN and CDR2 is SVGIG in the germline V gene (reference sequence). The CDR3 DNA reads TGTGCCTGGGGGGAGGAAAAACTGTTTTTT. It codes for CAWGEEKLFF.

V gene TRBV12-5 combines with J gene TRBJ2-2; 11 positions match TRBD1. The junction had 4 bases not matched to a gene; V was cut back by 0 bases and J by 4 bases. CDR1 is LGHNT and CDR2 is FRNRAP in the germline V gene. The CDR3 is 17 amino acids. CDR3 sequence (DNA): TGTGCTAGTGGTTTGGTATCCGGGACAGGGGGCACCGGGGAGCTGTTTTTT. As protein: CASGLVSGTGGTGELFF.

CDR3 region: CASSLSRGTTEAFF. CDR3 nucleotide sequence: TGTGCCAGCAGCTTATCCCGGGGGACCACTGAAGCTTTCTTT. The V call is TRBV11-3, the J call TRBJ1-1, with D perhaps TRBD1 (5 bases). The CDR3 is 14 amino acids. Germline loops: CDR1 SGHNT, CDR2 YENEEA. V lost 2 bases and J lost 4, with 11 bases in between.

Only one count was recorded for this clone. The chain recombines TRBV28 with TRBJ2-7; D perhaps matches TRBD1 (6 bases). CDR3 size: 15 residues. V lost 6 bases, J lost 3 bases, and 18 bases lay in between. CDR1 and CDR2 (germline): MDHEN, SYDVKM. CDR3 sequence: CASSSLEDRYYEQYF. CDR3 coding DNA: TGTGCCAGCAGCTCGCTGGAGGACAGATACTACGAGCAGTACTTC.

The V gene is TRBV18, the J gene TRBJ1-2, with TRBD1 matching over 10 bases. Germline-derived CDR1 and CDR2 are KGHSH and LQKENI. J gave up 4 bases and V 0 bases, and 5 bases lay outside the gene matches. CDR3 length equals 16 residues. The CDR3 region is CASSPPTGGMVYGYTF. In nucleotides, the CDR3 is TGTGCCAGCTCACCACCGACAGGGGGCATGGTCTATGGCTACACCTTC.

The chain carries TRBV11-2 and TRBJ1-1, with 8 bases lining up with TRBD1. Germline CDR1 is SGHAT and CDR2 is FQNNGV. The CDR3 consists of 15 residues. Germline trimming cut 4 bases from V and 1 base from J; bases unmatched to any gene: 5. CDR3 loop: CASSSSDRGNTEAFF. CDR3 nucleotides: TGTGCCAGCAGCTCAAGTGACAGGGGGAACACTGAAGCTTTCTTT.

This clone was picked up one time. The CDR3 loop reads CAVLRGPGFYEQYF. The CDR3 DNA is TGTGCCGTACTCAGGGGGCCCGGGTTCTACGAGCAGTACTTC. This chain joins TRBV6-1 and TRBJ2-7, with 8 bases identical to TRBD1. The CDR3 is made up of 14 amino acids. After removal of 11 bases from V and 3 bases from J, the junction contained 12 bases not matched to a gene. The germline CDR1 and CDR2 sequences are MNHNS and SASEGT.

The V call is TRBV7-2, the J call TRBJ1-2, with D possibly matching TRBD1 (6 bases). The CDR3 spans 13 residues. Trimming left V 4 bases short and J 4 bases short, with 10 bases between. Germline V gives CDR1 SGHTA, CDR2 FQGNSA. The CDR3 region has the DNA TGTGCCAGCAGCTCGGCGACAGGCTATGGCTACACCTTC. Its protein product is CASSSATGYGYTF.

The genes are TRBV15 and TRBJ2-1, with D uncertain. CDR1 LNHNV and CDR2 YYDKDF come from the germline V gene (reference sequence). The CDR3 extends over 16 amino acids. V shed 2 bases and J shed 4 bases, with 15 bases lying between them. CDR3 in DNA: TGTGCCACCAGCAGATCTACAGTTCCCTTATACAATGAGCAGTTCTTC. Its translation: CATSRSTVPLYNEQFF.

The chain joins TRBV14 to TRBJ1-5, with D unresolved. V gave up 4 bases and J gave up 8 bases, with 12 bases separating them. The CDR3 is 13 residues long. Germline V lookup: CDR1 SGHDN, CDR2 FVKESK. CDR3 in DNA: TGTGCCAGCAGCCTTTTTCCCTCGGAGCCCCAGCATTTT. Amino acids: CASSLFPSEPQHF.

The genes are TRBV4-3 and TRBJ1-5, with D perhaps matching TRBD1 (5 bases). The germline V gene has CDR1 LGHNA and CDR2 YSLEER. CDR3 length equals 16 residues. Trimming stripped 0 bases from V and 3 bases from J, with 12 bases between. CDR3 DNA: TGCGCCAGCAGCCAAGATAGAGGAGGGGTCAATCAGCCCCAGCATTTT. Translated: CASSQDRGGVNQPQHF.

The V gene is TRBV9, the J gene TRBJ2-6, with 8 bases that match TRBD1. The CDR3 contains 16 residues. Per germline, CDR1 SGDLS and CDR2 YYNGEE. The J segment lost 2 bases and the V segment lost 3 bases, leaving 4 bases of the junction unmatched. CDR3 residues: CASSAAGGAGANVLTF. CDR3 in DNA: TGTGCCAGCAGCGCAGCAGGGGGCGCTGGGGCCAACGTCCTGACTTTC. Supplemented by reference TRBV9 and TRBJ2-6, the full variable domain reads DSGVTQTPKHLITATGQRVTLRCSPRSGDLSVYWYQQSLDQGLQFLIQYYNGEERAKGNILERFSAQQFPDLHSELNLSSLELGDSALYFCASSAAGGAGANVLTFGAGSRLTVL.

V usage is TRBV11-1 and J usage is TRBJ2-2; 7 bases match TRBD2. V shed 3 bases and J 7 bases; nucleotides not matched to a gene: 8. Germline V gives CDR1 SGHAT, CDR2 FQDESV (reference sequence). The CDR3 is 15 residues long. This CDR3 is CASSLIRTGGGELFF. The CDR3 DNA reads as TGTGCCAGCAGCTTGATCAGGACGGGAGGCGGGGAGCTGTTTTTT. Together with reference TRBV11-1 and TRBJ2-2, the CDR3 gives the full variable domain: EAEVAQSPRYKITEKSQAVAFWCDPISGHATLYWYRQILGQGPELLVQFQDESVVDDSQLPKDRFSAERLKGVDSTLKIQPAELGDSAMYLCASSLIRTGGGELFFGEGSRLTVL.

The gene calls are TRBV27 and TRBJ1-1, with a weak D call TRBD1 (6 bases). Germline CDR1 is MNHEY and CDR2 is SMNVEV (reference sequence). The CDR3 spans 17 residues. V was pared by 6 bases and J by 1 base, with 21 bases between. For the CDR3, the DNA is TGTGCCAGCAGCCGTCCCCCCGGGGCGACAGGGAACACTGAAGCTTTCTTT. This encodes CASSRPPGATGNTEAFF.

The V and J genes are TRBV19 and TRBJ1-5; 8 nucleotides align to TRBD1. In germline, CDR1 is LNHDA, CDR2 SQIVND (reference sequence). The V gene end was trimmed by 3 bases and the J gene end by 8 bases; junction bases not matched to a gene: 9. The CDR3 length is 15 residues. CDR3 loop: CASSIWTGSREPQHF. The CDR3 nucleotides read TGTGCCAGTAGTATCTGGACAGGGAGTCGGGAGCCCCAGCATTTT.